This T cell receptor beta chain was documented in a study of blood T cell repertoires in COVID-19. About the research overall: Researchers got acute and convalescent COVID-19 samples from the United States, Italy and Spain. T cells, B-cell-depleted T cells, or PBMCs supplied cDNA or gDNA.

This CDR3 is 17 amino acids long. The germline gives CDR1 WSHSY, CDR2 SAAADI. V dropped 4 bases and J dropped 0; count of bases not matched to a gene: 4. In the authors' workflow: Researchers report that nucleated cell counts were estimated from reference gene primer amplification. Repertoires were generated with immunoSEQ multiplex PCR, while TCRdb's copy carries only in-frame clones and drops some. V and J calls plus clone size are reproduced from that table; the DNA served to infer D and trimming. The sample has around 300,000 clones; around 90% are singletons. The sample holds many counts of this clone.

The chain recombines TRBV10-2 with TRBJ1-6; TRBD1 matches 9 bases. The sequenced material came from peripheral blood. The clonotype originates from a man aged 18 to 29 with active or convalescent COVID-19. The CDR3 loop is CASSGGTGSSYNSPLHF. Written as DNA, the CDR3 is TGCGCCAGCAGTGGAGGGACAGGGAGCTCCTATAATTCACCCCTCCACTTT.